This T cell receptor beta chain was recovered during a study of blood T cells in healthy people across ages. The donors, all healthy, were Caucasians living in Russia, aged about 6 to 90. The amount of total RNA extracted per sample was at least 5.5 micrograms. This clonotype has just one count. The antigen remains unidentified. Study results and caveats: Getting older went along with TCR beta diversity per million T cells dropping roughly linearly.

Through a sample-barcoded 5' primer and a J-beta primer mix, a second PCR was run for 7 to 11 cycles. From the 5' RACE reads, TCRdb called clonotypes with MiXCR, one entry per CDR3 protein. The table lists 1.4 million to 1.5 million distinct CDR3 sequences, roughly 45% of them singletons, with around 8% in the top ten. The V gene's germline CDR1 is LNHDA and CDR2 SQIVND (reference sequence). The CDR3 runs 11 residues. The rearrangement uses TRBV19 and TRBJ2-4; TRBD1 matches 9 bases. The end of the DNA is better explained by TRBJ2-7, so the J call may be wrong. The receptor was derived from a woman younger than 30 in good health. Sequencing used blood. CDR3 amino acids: CATWDRAEQYF. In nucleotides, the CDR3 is TGTGCCACCTGGGACAGGGCCGAGCAGTACTTC.